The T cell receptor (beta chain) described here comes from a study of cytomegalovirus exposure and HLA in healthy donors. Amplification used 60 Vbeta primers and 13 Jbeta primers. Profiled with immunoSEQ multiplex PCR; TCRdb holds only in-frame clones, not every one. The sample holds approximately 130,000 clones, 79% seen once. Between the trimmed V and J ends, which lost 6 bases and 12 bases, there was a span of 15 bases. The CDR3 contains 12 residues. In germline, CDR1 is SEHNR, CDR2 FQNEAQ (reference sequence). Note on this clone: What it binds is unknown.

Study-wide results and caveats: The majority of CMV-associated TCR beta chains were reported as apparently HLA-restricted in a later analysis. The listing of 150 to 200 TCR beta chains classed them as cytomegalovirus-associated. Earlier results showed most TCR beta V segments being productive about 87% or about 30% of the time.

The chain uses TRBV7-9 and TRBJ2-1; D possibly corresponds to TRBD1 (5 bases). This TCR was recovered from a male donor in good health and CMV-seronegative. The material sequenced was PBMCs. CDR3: CASRSDSSVQFF. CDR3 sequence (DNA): TGTGCCAGCAGATCAGACAGCTCAGTGCAGTTCTTC.